These T cell receptor beta chains were read from a single sample in a study of tumour-infiltrating T cells in Burkitt lymphoma. Assay: immunoSEQ multiplex PCR; the TCRdb copy retains only in-frame clones and omits some. The sample has 3,300 or so clones; 10% to 15% are singletons. The specimen was tumor tissue. The receptor source for this set is a human donor with Burkitt lymphoma. Each CDR3 is given with its conserved first and last residue. D genes are given only for firm matches. Clone size appears in some rows only: once, few, many, or a class for an expanded clone.

TRBJ1-5	few	TRBV2	.	CASSGTDPYNQPQHF	TGTGCCAGCAGTGGAACGGACCCCTACAATCAGCCCCAGCATTTT
TRBJ2-1	few	TRBV2	TRBD1	CASAKDRGLGNEQFF	TGTGCCAGCGCCAAAGACAGGGGGCTCGGAAATGAGCAGTTCTTC
TRBJ2-1	few	TRBV29-1	.	CSVPGRLTYNEQFF	TGCAGCGTGCCAGGACGATTAACCTACAATGAGCAGTTCTTC
TRBJ1-4	.	TRBV7-2	.	CASSLESRRNEKLFF	TGTGCCAGCAGCTTAGAATCCCGTAGAAATGAAAAACTGTTTTTT
TRBJ2-7	.	TRBV29-1	.	CSVETASSYEQYF	TGCAGCGTTGAGACGGCGAGCTCCTACGAGCAGTACTTC
TRBJ2-3	.	TRBV7-2	.	CASSLVGPDTQYF	TGTGCCAGCAGCTTAGTTGGTCCAGATACGCAGTATTTT
TRBJ2-7	few	TRBV25-1	.	CASSEDLLEQYF	TGTGCCAGCAGTGAAGATCTCCTCGAGCAGTACTTC
TRBJ2-1	few	TRBV5-1	TRBD2	CASSLVAGGSYNEQFF	TGCGCCAGCAGCTTAGTAGCGGGGGGCTCCTACAATGAGCAGTTCTTC
TRBJ1-1	few	TRBV7-9	.	CASNNLMNTEAFF	TGTGCCAGCAACAACTTAATGAACACTGAAGCTTTCTTT
TRBJ1-2	few	TRBV4-3	.	CASSQEVGHYGYTF	TGCGCCAGCAGCCAAGAGGTTGGGCACTATGGCTACACCTTC
TRBJ2-5	.	TRBV6-5	.	CASSYPQETQYF	TGTGCCAGCAGTTACCCGCAAGAGACCCAGTACTTC
TRBJ2-1	once	TRBV5-6	TRBD2	CASSPTGGNEQFF	TGTGCCAGCAGCCCCACGGGGGGCAATGAGCAGTTCTTC
TRBJ1-2	.	TRBV2	TRBD1	CASLLFFRDRDGGDYGYTF	TGTGCCAGCTTACTTTTTTTCCGGGACAGGGACGGGGGGGACTATGGCTACACCTTC
TRBJ1-6	few	TRBV4-3	.	CASSQEAGLPPLHF	TGCGCCAGCAGCCAAGAGGCAGGCCTTCCACCCCTCCACTTT
TRBJ2-1	.	TRBV5-1	.	CASSLRRALGQFF	TGCGCCAGCAGCTTGCGCAGGGCTTTAGGGCAGTTCTTC
TRBJ1-5	few	TRBV6-1	.	CASSEAEDNQPQHF	TGTGCCAGCAGTGAAGCGGAGGATAATCAGCCCCAGCATTTT
TRBJ2-5	.	TRBV7-6	.	CASSFDSEETQYF	TGTGCCAGCAGCTTCGACAGCGAAGAGACCCAGTACTTC
TRBJ2-5	.	TRBV6-5	.	CASKPIQGIVETQYF	TGTGCCAGTAAGCCCATCCAGGGGATTGTGGAGACCCAGTACTTC
TRBJ1-2	few	TRBV20-1	.	CSASEGIYTF	TGCAGTGCTAGCGAAGGGATCTACACCTTC
TRBJ2-1	few	TRBV7-6	.	CASSPGDRGGRYNEQFF	TGTGCCAGCAGCCCAGGGGATCGCGGGGGCCGATACAATGAGCAGTTCTTC
TRBJ1-2	few	TRBV7-2	TRBD1	CASRGIETGSGYTF	TGTGCCAGCAGAGGAATTGAGACAGGGAGCGGCTACACCTTC
TRBJ2-3	.	TRBV14	.	CASSQGGDRRTDTQYF	TGTGCCAGCAGCCAAGGGGGGGACAGACGCACAGATACGCAGTATTTT
TRBJ1-1	.	TRBV2	.	CASSGPEYTEAFF	TGTGCCAGCAGTGGACCGGAGTACACTGAAGCTTTCTTT
TRBJ1-4	few	TRBV30	.	CAWSVGASKEKLFF	TGTGCCTGGAGTGTAGGGGCCAGTAAAGAAAAACTGTTTTTT
TRBJ2-1	few	TRBV7-2	.	CASSTPRDGGVYNEQFF	TGTGCCAGCAGCACCCCTCGCGACGGGGGTGTCTACAATGAGCAGTTCTTC
TRBJ2-3	.	TRBV5-1	TRBD2	CASSPLSGGASDTQYF	TGCGCCAGCAGCCCCCTTAGCGGGGGGGCCTCGGATACGCAGTATTTT
TRBJ1-2	.	TRBV6-6	.	CASSYLQGLDYGYTF	TGTGCCAGCAGTTACCTACAGGGTCTTGACTATGGCTACACCTTC
TRBJ2-1	few	TRBV7-8	TRBD2	CASSLGISGGAYEQFF	TGTGCCAGCAGCTTAGGGATTAGCGGGGGGGCATATGAGCAGTTCTTC
TRBJ1-4	.	TRBV29-1	.	CSVGDNEKLFF	TGCAGCGTTGGGGATAATGAAAAACTGTTTTTT
TRBJ1-1	.	TRBV21-1	.	CASSGTAPEAFF	TGTGCCAGCAGCGGGACAGCCCCTGAAGCTTTCTTT
TRBJ1-2	.	TRBV7-8	TRBD1	CASSSDRGRVTDYGYTF	TGTGCCAGCAGCTCGGACAGGGGGCGCGTTACTGACTATGGCTACACCTTC
TRBJ1-2	few	TRBV9	.	CASSGTGTWGYTF	TGTGCCAGCAGCGGAACAGGGACTTGGGGCTACACCTTC
TRBJ2-2	.	TRBV7-7	TRBD2	CASSFGTGTSRRTGELFF	TGTGCTAGCAGCTTTGGGACCGGGACTAGCAGACGGACCGGGGAGCTGTTTTTT
TRBJ2-3	few	TRBV11-2	.	CASSLDEGDTQYF	TGTGCCAGCAGCTTAGATGAGGGAGATACGCAGTATTTT
TRBJ2-6	.	TRBV18	.	CASSPPSPSTFSGANVLTF	TGTGCCAGCTCACCACCGTCGCCATCCACCTTCTCTGGGGCCAACGTCCTGACTTTC
TRBJ1-4	.	TRBV9	.	CASSVGGVTNEKLFF	TGTGCCAGCAGCGTAGGGGGTGTAACTAATGAAAAACTGTTTTTT
TRBJ1-6	.	TRBV9	.	CASSAADPTVNSPLHF	TGTGCCAGCAGCGCAGCCGACCCTACTGTTAATTCACCCCTCCACTTT
TRBJ2-6	few	TRBV5-6	.	CASSSYSGANVLTF	TGTGCCAGCAGCTCCTACTCTGGGGCCAACGTCCTGACTTTC
TRBJ1-5	few	TRBV15	.	CATSREGVRDQPQHF	TGTGCCACCAGCAGAGAAGGGGTTCGCGATCAGCCCCAGCATTTT
TRBJ1-2	few	TRBV6-5	.	CASKGSNYGYTF	TGTGCCAGCAAGGGCTCTAACTATGGCTACACCTTC
TRBJ2-3	.	TRBV4-3	.	CASTPQRASTDTQYF	TGCGCCAGCACACCACAACGAGCTAGCACAGATACGCAGTATTTT
TRBJ2-2	.	TRBV30	.	CAWSVGRELFF	TGTGCCTGGAGTGTCGGCCGGGAGCTGTTTTTT
TRBJ1-1	few	TRBV15	TRBD1	CATSPRQGAEAFF	TGTGCCACCAGCCCGCGACAGGGCGCTGAAGCTTTCTTT
TRBJ1-1	.	TRBV6-6	TRBD1	CASSYPTGGHTEAFF	TGTGCCAGCAGTTACCCTACAGGGGGGCACACTGAAGCTTTCTTT
TRBJ2-3	.	TRBV4-2	TRBD1	CASSQVFPRQGKVDTQYF	TGTGCCAGCAGCCAAGTTTTCCCAAGACAGGGAAAGGTAGATACGCAGTATTTT
TRBJ1-6	.	TRBV2	.	CASSEGSPLHF	TGTGCCAGCAGTGAGGGATCACCCCTCCACTTT
TRBJ1-3	few	TRBV7-6	.	CASSLADRPSGNTIYF	TGTGCCAGCAGCTTAGCCGACAGACCGTCTGGAAACACCATATATTTT